These T cell receptor beta chains were read from a single sample in a study of cytomegalovirus exposure and HLA in healthy donors. Using immunoSEQ multiplex PCR, the repertoire was profiled, and TCRdb retains in-frame clones only, with some absent. Found here are 100,000 or so clones, about 80% of them singletons; the top ten hold around 8.2%. The material sequenced was PBMCs. Receptors were obtained from a man aged 35 to 55 in good health and CMV-seropositive. Each CDR3 is given with its conserved first and last residue. The D gene is left open where the match is weak. Part of the rows lack a size; the others show once, few, many or a class for expanded clones.

>TRBD1|NA|TRBJ2-2|TRBV5-8|15
CASVRDSGRGGELFF
TGTGCCAGCGTCCGGGACAGTGGGAGAGGCGGGGAGCTGTTTTTT
>NA|NA|TRBJ1-1|TRBV27|14
CASSSAGKNTEAFF
TGTGCCAGCAGTTCCGCAGGAAAGAACACTGAAGCTTTCTTT
>TRBD1|once|TRBJ2-1|TRBV18|15
CASSLAGTGYNEQFF
TGTGCCAGCTCACTGGCGGGGACAGGCTACAATGAGCAGTTCTTC
>TRBD2|NA|TRBJ2-5|TRBV7-9|16
CASSKRASGASQTQYF
TGTGCCAGCAGCAAAAGGGCTAGCGGGGCCTCACAGACCCAGTACTTC
>TRBD1|NA|TRBJ2-7|TRBV11-1|16
CASSLAPGQGTREQYF
TGTGCCAGCAGCTTAGCCCCGGGACAGGGAACCCGCGAGCAGTACTTC
>NA|NA|TRBJ2-7|TRBV14|15
CASSQGHSGLYEQYF
TGTGCCAGCAGCCAAGGACATAGCGGCCTCTACGAGCAGTACTTC
>NA|NA|TRBJ2-5|TRBV11-2|14
CASSRRGIQETQYF
TGTGCCAGCAGCCGACGGGGGATACAAGAGACCCAGTACTTC
>TRBD1|few|TRBJ1-5|TRBV7-2|16
CASSLGTGYGHQPQHF
TGTGCCAGCAGCTTAGGGACAGGGTACGGGCATCAGCCCCAGCATTTT
>TRBD1|once|TRBJ1-3|TRBV28|15
CASSPRGRSGNTIYF
TGTGCCAGCAGTCCCAGGGGGCGGTCTGGAAACACCATATATTTT
>TRBD1|NA|TRBJ1-2|TRBV7-8|15
CASSTRQGVGYGYTF
TGTGCCAGCAGCACACGACAGGGGGTTGGCTATGGCTACACCTTC
>TRBD1|NA|TRBJ2-7|TRBV28|18
CASSSALAGQGLSYEQYF
TGTGCCAGCAGTTCTGCGCTGGCGGGACAGGGTCTATCCTACGAGCAGTACTTC
>NA|NA|TRBJ2-5|TRBV18|14
CASSLLDSYETQYF
TGTGCCAGCTCCCTTTTGGACAGTTATGAGACCCAGTACTTC
>TRBD1|few|TRBJ1-2|TRBV7-2|15
CASSFQGAGDYGYTF
TGTGCCAGCAGCTTTCAGGGGGCAGGGGACTATGGCTACACCTTC
>NA|NA|TRBJ2-2|TRBV7-2|13
CASSAANTGELFF
TGTGCCAGCAGTGCAGCGAACACCGGGGAGCTGTTTTTT
>NA|once|TRBJ2-2|TRBV5-6|18
CASSWGTVSTRGTGELFF
TGTGCCAGCAGCTGGGGGACGGTGTCGACGAGGGGGACCGGGGAGCTGTTTTTT
>TRBD1|NA|TRBJ1-1|TRBV5-1|17
CASSPRQGAYHVAEAFF
TGCGCCAGCAGTCCCCGACAGGGGGCCTACCACGTCGCTGAAGCTTTCTTT
>TRBD1|NA|TRBJ1-3|TRBV5-4|14
CASSSGQGRHTIYF
TGTGCCAGCAGTTCCGGACAGGGTAGACACACCATATATTTT
>TRBD1|NA|TRBJ1-2|TRBV29-1|13
CSVEKTGDHGYTF
TGCAGCGTTGAAAAGACAGGGGATCATGGCTACACCTTC
>NA|NA|TRBJ2-7|TRBV29-1|13
CSVGSGERYEQYF
TGCAGCGTTGGGTCGGGGGAGAGGTACGAGCAGTACTTC
>NA|NA|TRBJ1-1|TRBV7-6|15
CASSLERGGNTEAFF
TGTGCCAGCAGCTTAGAACGGGGAGGGAACACTGAAGCTTTCTTT
>NA|NA|TRBJ2-1|TRBV5-1|16
CASSGRTSISYNEQFF
TGCGCCAGCAGCGGAAGGACTTCCATCTCCTACAATGAGCAGTTCTTC
>NA|few|TRBJ2-3|TRBV9|14
CASSLGGGADTQYF
TGTGCCAGCAGCCTGGGGGGGGGCGCGGATACGCAGTATTTT
>TRBD1|NA|TRBJ2-3|TRBV11-2|14
CASSLGQGGDTQYF
TGTGCCAGCAGCCTAGGACAGGGAGGAGATACGCAGTATTTT
>TRBD1|few|TRBJ2-7|TRBV4-3|15
CASSRWTGGGYEQYF
TGCGCCAGCAGCCGTTGGACAGGGGGCGGGTACGAGCAGTACTTC
>TRBD2|NA|TRBJ2-3|TRBV4-1|17
CASSQEPGTSGIPTQYF
TGCGCCAGCAGCCAAGAACCCGGGACTAGCGGGATCCCTACGCAGTATTTT
>TRBD1|NA|TRBJ1-2|TRBV19|14
CASTRQGNIYGYTF
TGTGCCAGTACGCGACAGGGGAACATCTATGGCTACACCTTC
>TRBD1|NA|TRBJ1-1|TRBV27|15
CASRPGQGARTEAFF
TGTGCCAGCAGGCCAGGGCAGGGGGCGCGGACTGAAGCTTTCTTT
>NA|NA|TRBJ2-1|TRBV2|12
CASLRIGDEQFF
TGTGCCAGCCTGAGGATAGGGGATGAGCAGTTCTTC
>TRBD1|few|TRBJ2-7|TRBV29-1|13
CSFSSGTGGVQYF
TGCAGCTTCTCCTCGGGGACAGGAGGAGTTCAGTACTTC
>NA|NA|TRBJ2-1|TRBV7-9|18
CASSPRLTQDRRYNEQFF
TGTGCCAGCAGCCCCCGACTGACCCAAGACAGGAGGTACAATGAGCAGTTCTTC